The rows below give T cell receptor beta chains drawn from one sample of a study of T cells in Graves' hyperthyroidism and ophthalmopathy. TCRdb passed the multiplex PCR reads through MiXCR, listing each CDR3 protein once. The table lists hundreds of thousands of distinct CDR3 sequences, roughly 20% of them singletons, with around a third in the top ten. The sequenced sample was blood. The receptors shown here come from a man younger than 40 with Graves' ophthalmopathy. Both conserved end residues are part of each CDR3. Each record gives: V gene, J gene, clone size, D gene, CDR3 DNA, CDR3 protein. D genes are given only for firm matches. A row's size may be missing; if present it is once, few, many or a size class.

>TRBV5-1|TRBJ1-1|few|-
TGCGCCAGCGGCTTGGCGGGGGCTTCCGAAGCTTTCTTT
CASGLAGASEAFF
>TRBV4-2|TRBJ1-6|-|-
TGTGCCAGCAGCCCGACAAATTCACCCCTCCACTTT
CASSPTNSPLHF
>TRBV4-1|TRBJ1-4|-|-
TGCGCCAGCAGCCAAGATCCAGGACGTAATGAAAAACTGTTTTTT
CASSQDPGRNEKLFF
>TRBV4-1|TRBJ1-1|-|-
TGCGCCAGCAGCCAACGCGGTAGTGGTACTGAAGCTTTCTTT
CASSQRGSGTEAFF
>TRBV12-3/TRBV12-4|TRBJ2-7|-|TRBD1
TGTGCCAGCACCCGGGGACCGGGACAGGGCCCTGCCGAGCAGTACTTC
CASTRGPGQGPAEQYF
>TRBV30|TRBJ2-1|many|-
TGTGCCTGGACCCTGAACAATGAGCAGTTCTTC
CAWTLNNEQFF
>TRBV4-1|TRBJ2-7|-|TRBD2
TGCGCCAGCAGCCAAGTCGGGAGGGCCGACGAGCAGTACTTC
CASSQVGRADEQYF
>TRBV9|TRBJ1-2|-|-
TGTGCCAGCAGCCCAACCCCCAGACCGGGGAACTATGGCTACACCTTC
CASSPTPRPGNYGYTF
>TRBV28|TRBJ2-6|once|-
TGTGCCAGCAGTTTTCTCGGGACCGGGGCCAACGTCCTGACTTTC
CASSFLGTGANVLTF
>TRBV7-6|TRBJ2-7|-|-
TGTGCCAGCAGCACTGGACGGGCCTACGAGCAGTACTTC
CASSTGRAYEQYF
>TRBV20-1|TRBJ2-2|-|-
TGCAGTGCTAGGAGACAGCCGAACACCGGGGAGCTGTTTTTT
CSARRQPNTGELFF
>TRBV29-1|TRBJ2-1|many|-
TGCAGCGTTGGGGGGGGGGGGCTAGCCCGCAATGAGCAGTTCTTC
CSVGGGGLARNEQFF
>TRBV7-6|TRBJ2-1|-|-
TGTGCCAGCAGCTTACCTTTGGGAGGTGGCGATGAGCAGTTCTTC
CASSLPLGGGDEQFF
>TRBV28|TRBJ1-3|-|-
TGTGCCAGCAGTTTATTACAGGGCCACACCATATATTTT
CASSLLQGHTIYF
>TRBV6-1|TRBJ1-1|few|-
TGTGCCAGCAGTCGCGGGGAGACTGAAGCTTTCTTT
CASSRGETEAFF
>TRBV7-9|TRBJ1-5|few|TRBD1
TGTGCCAGCAGCCGAGACGACTACAGGGGCAGCAATCAGCCCCAGCATTTT
CASSRDDYRGSNQPQHF
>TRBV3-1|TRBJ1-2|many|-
TGTGCCAGCAGCTCAATAGGGGCTGGGGATGGCTACACCTTC
CASSSIGAGDGYTF
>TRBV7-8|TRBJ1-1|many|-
TGTGCCAGCAGCTTAGCTGAGGGTATGGGGAACACTGAAGCTTTCTTT
CASSLAEGMGNTEAFF